Listed below are T cell receptor beta chains from one sample, sequenced in a study of cytomegalovirus exposure and HLA in healthy donors. Using immunoSEQ multiplex PCR, the repertoire was profiled, and TCRdb retains in-frame clones only, with some absent. Of some 150,000 clones in the sample, over 75% were seen once. The sample was PBMCs. The receptors were sampled from a man aged 25 to 45 in good health and CMV-seropositive. Both conserved end residues are part of each CDR3. A D gene is named only where the DNA matches it firmly. Clone size is shown for a subset of rows, as once, few, many or a class of expanded clone.

clone size	V gene	D gene	J gene	CDR3 DNA	CDR3 protein
-	TRBV6-1	TRBD1	TRBJ1-6	TGTGCCAGCAGAGACAGGGAAGAAGGGGAGCCACCCCTCCACTTT	CASRDREEGEPPLHF
-	TRBV18	-	TRBJ1-5	TGTGCCAGCTCACCACTTCCGGGGCAGCCCCAGCATTTT	CASSPLPGQPQHF
once	TRBV9	TRBD1	TRBJ2-7	TGTGCCAGCAGCGCGACAGGGGGGATGGAGTACGAGCAGTACTTC	CASSATGGMEYEQYF
-	TRBV18	-	TRBJ2-7	TGTGCCAGCTCACAAAGCCAGGGGCAAGGTGGGCAGTACTTC	CASSQSQGQGGQYF
-	TRBV7-9	TRBD2	TRBJ2-3	TGTGCCAGCAGCTTAGGACTAGCGGGGATAAGCACAGATACGCAGTATTTT	CASSLGLAGISTDTQYF
-	TRBV18	-	TRBJ1-1	TGTGCCAGCTCACCGTATTTCTCCCTGAACACTGAAGCTTTCTTT	CASSPYFSLNTEAFF
-	TRBV30	-	TRBJ2-7	TGTGCCTGGAGTGAAGGACAGGAGCAGTACTTC	CAWSEGQEQYF
once	TRBV5-1	-	TRBJ1-5	TGCGCCAGCAGCTTGGGGACAGCAAATCAGCCCCAGCATTTT	CASSLGTANQPQHF
once	TRBV15	-	TRBJ2-5	TGTGCCACCAGCGGCTCCGGACAGGAGAGCGGGTCATCCTACCAAGAGACCCAGTACTTC	CATSGSGQESGSSYQETQYF
-	TRBV2	TRBD1	TRBJ2-7	TGTGCCAGCAGTGCCGGGACAGGGGGATCCTACGAGCAGTACTTC	CASSAGTGGSYEQYF
-	TRBV6-5	TRBD1	TRBJ1-4	TGTGCCAGCAGTTCCGGGACAGCGAATGAAAAACTGTTTTTT	CASSSGTANEKLFF
-	TRBV7-9	-	TRBJ2-5	TGTGCCAGCAGCTTAGCCCAGGGTGGGGAGACCCAGTACTTC	CASSLAQGGETQYF
-	TRBV7-2	TRBD2	TRBJ2-3	TGTGCCAGCAGCTCTAGCGGGGTCGGGGTAACGCAGTATTTT	CASSSSGVGVTQYF
-	TRBV2	-	TRBJ2-5	TGTGCCAGCAGTGAAATCGAAGGACAGCCCCTGTGGGAGACCCAGTACTTC	CASSEIEGQPLWETQYF
-	TRBV7-9	-	TRBJ2-7	TGTGCCAGCAGCCATCCGGGACACAGCATCTACGAGCAGTACTTC	CASSHPGHSIYEQYF
-	TRBV28	-	TRBJ2-3	TGTGCCAGCAGTTTAGAGGGTCGCAGGGACTCAGATACGCAGTATTTT	CASSLEGRRDSDTQYF
-	TRBV6-5	-	TRBJ1-6	TGTGCCAGCACCCGGACAGTTACTCGGGATTCACCCCTCCACTTT	CASTRTVTRDSPLHF
-	TRBV29-1	TRBD2	TRBJ2-1	TGCAGCGTTGGAGCGGGGGGGGACAATGAGCAGTTCTTC	CSVGAGGDNEQFF
once	TRBV18	-	TRBJ2-5	TGTGCCAGCTCACCGGGGCGGGAGACCCAGTACTTC	CASSPGRETQYF
-	TRBV19	-	TRBJ1-1	TGTGCCACCCGCGTTGCGAACACTGAAGCTTTCTTT	CATRVANTEAFF
few	TRBV19	TRBD1	TRBJ1-5	TGTGCCAGTAGCACGACAGGGGACAATCAGCCCCAGCATTTT	CASSTTGDNQPQHF
-	TRBV2	TRBD1	TRBJ2-7	TGTGCCAGCAGAACTGGGACAGGGATTCCGAACGAGCAGTACTTC	CASRTGTGIPNEQYF
-	TRBV27	TRBD1	TRBJ1-5	TGTGCCAGCAGTTCCTTCGGACAGGGCAGGGAGCAGCCCCAGCATTTT	CASSSFGQGREQPQHF
-	TRBV27	TRBD1	TRBJ1-2	TGTGCCGCCGGACAGGAAAACTATGGCTACACCTTC	CAAGQENYGYTF
-	TRBV6-4	TRBD2	TRBJ2-3	TGTGCCGCCGTCGGCTCAAGCGGGGGCAACGGGAGAACAGATACGCAGTATTTT	CAAVGSSGGNGRTDTQYF
-	TRBV7-9	-	TRBJ2-2	TGTGCCAGCAGCTCCGGGGCGAACACCGGGGAGCTGTTTTTT	CASSSGANTGELFF
-	TRBV27	TRBD2	TRBJ2-1	TGTGCCAGCAGTTTTCCCGGGACTAGCGGGTCAAATGAGCAGTTCTTC	CASSFPGTSGSNEQFF
once	TRBV14	-	TRBJ1-1	TGTGCCAGCAGCCAAGGTGTCTCCAGGTTAAACACTGAAGCTTTCTTT	CASSQGVSRLNTEAFF
-	TRBV13	-	TRBJ2-1	TGTGCCAGCAGCTTGGAGGTCCATGAGCAGTTCTTC	CASSLEVHEQFF
-	TRBV2	-	TRBJ2-7	TGTGCCACCCAAGGACAGACCTACGAGCAGTACTTC	CATQGQTYEQYF
-	TRBV12-5	-	TRBJ2-7	TGTGCTAGTGGAGCACAGGCGAGTTACGAGCAGTACTTC	CASGAQASYEQYF
few	TRBV7-9	TRBD1	TRBJ1-3	TGTGCCAGCAGCTTACTAGGACAGGGGGCGGAGGCTGGAAACACCATATATTTT	CASSLLGQGAEAGNTIYF
-	TRBV5-6	TRBD1	TRBJ1-2	TGTGCCAGCAGCTCGAATACGGGACAGCCTCCTCTTTACTATGGCTACACCTTC	CASSSNTGQPPLYYGYTF
-	TRBV11-2	TRBD1	TRBJ1-6	TGTGCCAGCAGCGACGGGACAGCCGCAATCGCCCTCCACTTT	CASSDGTAAIALHF
-	TRBV7-2	TRBD1	TRBJ2-2	TGTGCCAGCAGCCTCTCCAGGGGGCGAGACGGGGAGCTGTTTTTT	CASSLSRGRDGELFF
-	TRBV7-9	TRBD2	TRBJ2-3	TGTGCCAGCAGCCCCACCCTAGCGGGGGGCCTGATGGATACGCAGTATTTT	CASSPTLAGGLMDTQYF
-	TRBV7-2	TRBD2	TRBJ2-7	TGTGCCAGCAGCTCGGGACTAGCGGGGGCATACGAGCAGTACTTC	CASSSGLAGAYEQYF
once	TRBV28	-	TRBJ1-5	TGTGCCAGCAGTTTAGGACGGCGGGGCAATCAGCCCCAGCATTTT	CASSLGRRGNQPQHF